The sequence of this T cell receptor (beta chain) was determined in a study of blood T cell repertoires in COVID-19 (dated by TCRdb to the early 2020s). General notes on the study: Samples covering the acute and convalescent phases of COVID-19 were provided by collaborators in the United States, Italy and Spain. The material from the prospective study consisted of cDNA or gDNA derived from T cells, B-cell-depleted T cells, or PBMCs. The dataset comprised deeply sampled blood TCRbeta repertoires from subjects exposed to, actively infected with, or recovered from COVID-19. A freely available public database, intended as a resource for researchers studying the immune response to SARS-CoV-2, is where the repertoires were released. The samples were drawn from two sources: the first 160 participants of the ongoing ImmuneRACE study, and over 1,000 subjects contributed by 6 global collaborators. Sample metadata almost always included a de-identified subject ID, COVID-19 status, age in years and sex. Where available, HLA class I and class II types were taken from metadata supplied by the sample provider and were not determined by assay-based typing.

As to this clone: Its antigen is still unknown. Within one base of it there is no much larger clone, and no base qualities were kept.

The immunoSEQ Assay, a bias-controlled multiplex PCR, was used to amplify TCRbeta CDR3 regions from genomic DNA. The authors' analysis ran thus. Nucleated cell counts per sample were estimated from amplification of reference gene primers within the assay. Sequence reads were collapsed and filtered to measure the absolute abundance of every unique TCRbeta CDR3 rearrangement. For each sample, productive Simpson clonality was calculated by taking the square root of Simpson's diversity index across productive rearrangements. TCRdb obtained this table from immuneACCESS and retained in-frame rearrangements with V and J assigned. These tables miss some clones; where compared with another copy, unresolved V genes account for less than half of the shortfall, and the remainder is unexplained. For V, J and clone size, that table is used; D and trimming come from the DNA. The table for this sample lists some 58,000 clones; over 70% of them were counted only once. The ten biggest clones cover 32% of the sample.

The collaborating institutions used their own protocols to collect whole blood in K2EDTA tubes. For TCRbeta analysis, collaborators shipped samples as frozen whole blood, isolated PBMCs, or DNA extracted from either of those sample types. V is clipped by 4 bases and J by 3 bases, and the sequence between their germline boundaries is 13 bases long. CDR1 and CDR2 (SGHVS, FNYEAQ) derive from the germline V gene. CDR3 length: 14 amino acids, cysteine to phenylalanine. Only the CDR3 region is kept as DNA, spanning 42 bases read in frame from base 1. The full study reports these points: How much clinical and demographic metadata was included differed by source and by participant, and the metadata was provided uncurated.

Sequenced sample: peripheral blood. This sequence originates from a human donor in a cohort sampled during active COVID-19. This chain is built from TRBV7-6 and TRBJ2-7; possibly the D gene is TRBD1, per 5 matching bases. DNA sequence: TGTGCCAGCAGCTGGGGCCTCGGAAGCTACGAGCAGTACTTC. Its translation is CASSWGLGSYEQYF.